This TCR beta chain is from a study of response to subunit inactivated influenza vaccine. Overall study findings and caveats: Authors suggested few new T cells are recruited by each seasonal influenza vaccination.

This CDR3 has 15 residues. The germline V and J ends were trimmed by 3 bases and 1 base, with 11 bases remaining between them. This clonotype was counted between two and nine times. Its antigen is still unknown. TCRdb called the RT-PCR reads again in MiXCR, with one record for every CDR3 protein. Of hundreds of thousands of distinct CDR3 sequences listed, just over 20% are singletons. The input for sequencing was PBMCs from blood, taken approximately 20 months after vaccination. The genes are TRBV12-3 or TRBV12-4 and TRBJ2-3; D possibly uses TRBD1 or TRBD2 (6 bases each). The TCR originated in a man aged 50 to 75 who received an inactivated influenza vaccine. In DNA form, the CDR3 reads TGTGCCAGCAGTTTTATGGGGGGCGGCACAGATACGCAGTATTTT. This encodes CASSFMGGGTDTQYF.